These 21 T cell receptor beta chains were all obtained from the same sample, sequenced in a study of Graves' ophthalmopathy and Graves' hyperthyroidism. Amplified material comprised TCR beta CDR3 regions derived from RNA transcripts. An opening RT-PCR round employed HTBI primers and preceded a second-round multiplex PCR. TCRdb re-called the multiplex PCR reads with MiXCR, one entry per CDR3 protein. Altogether hundreds of thousands of distinct CDR3 sequences are present, roughly 20% being singletons, with the ten largest covering approximately 7%. What was sequenced was peripheral blood. These receptors were taken from a woman under 30 with stable Graves' hyperthyroidism. Some clones in this sample may be carry-over from other donors' samples.

This clonotype was seen a handful of times. V usage is TRBV7-9 and J usage is TRBJ2-7; D is possibly TRBD1 (6 bases). Germline V gene sequence: CDR1 SEHNR, CDR2 FQNEAQ (reference sequence). CDR3 length equals 12 residues. V lost 5 bases and J lost 5, with 10 bases in between. CDR3 coding DNA: TGTGCCAGCAGCGCCGACAGGCACGAGCAGTACTTC. This codes for CASSADRHEQYF.

This clonotype was seen many times. The chain has TRBV21-1 and TRBJ1-2; the table assigns TRBD1, which was not confirmed against the DNA. TRBV21-1 is recorded as a pseudogene. The CDR3 runs 20 residues. The CDR3 nucleotides are TGTGCCAGCAGCAACTCCCCGGTGATGGGCTCTACCTTGATTAACTATGGCTACACCTTC. It yields the protein CASSNSPVMGSTLINYGYTF.

This clonotype has just a few counts. V is TRBV29-1 and J is TRBJ1-1; D remains ambiguous. V lost 4 bases and J lost 1, with 7 bases in between. The CDR3 is 12 amino acids. Germline loops: CDR1 SQVTM, CDR2 ANQGSEA. The CDR3 DNA sequence: TGCAGCGTTGTTCAGAAGAACACTGAAGCTTTCTTT. Translating gives CSVVQKNTEAFF.

V usage is TRBV3-1 and J usage is TRBJ1-2; possibly TRBD1 for D (5 bases). Trimming took 1 base from V and 2 from J, leaving 8 bases between them. This CDR3 has 14 residues. From germline, CDR1 is LGHDT and CDR2 YNNKEL (reference sequence). The CDR3 protein is CASSQVNRNYGYTF. The CDR3 coding sequence is TGTGCCAGCAGCCAAGTGAACAGGAACTATGGCTACACCTTC.

This clonotype was seen once. The rearrangement links TRBV10-3 to TRBJ2-7; weak D call: TRBD1 (6 bases). V lost 8 bases to trimming and J lost 1 base, with 12 bases between them. CDR1 and CDR2 from the germline V gene are ENHRY and SYGVKD. This CDR3 contains 13 residues. In DNA form, the CDR3 reads TGTGCCATCTTTGACAGGTCATCCTACGAGCAGTACTTC. Translated, it gives CAIFDRSSYEQYF.

This clonotype appeared many times. The chain couples TRBV30 to TRBJ2-7; D tentatively reads TRBD1 or TRBD2 (5 bases each). Germline assignment: CDR1 GTSNPN and CDR2 SVGIG (reference sequence). This CDR3 has 15 residues. Between the trimmed V and J ends, which lost 2 bases and 9 bases, there was a span of 23 bases. The CDR3 is CAWSIRGALQSRQYF. In nucleotides, the CDR3 is TGTGCCTGGAGTATAAGAGGGGCCCTACAAAGCCGGCAGTACTTC.

Many counts were recorded for this clonotype. The rearrangement uses TRBV5-1 and TRBJ1-2; D remains ambiguous. The germline V gene has CDR1 SGHRS and CDR2 YFSETQ. V dropped 2 bases and J dropped 3 bases, with 8 bases sitting between them. This CDR3 has 13 residues. CDR3 sequence: CASSLAAYYGYTF. Here the CDR3 DNA reads TGCGCCAGCAGCTTAGCCGCATACTATGGCTACACCTTC.

Many counts were recorded for this clonotype. This sequence joins TRBV5-1 and TRBJ1-1; a possible D gene is TRBD1 (5 bases). V was cut by 4 bases and J by 1 base, with 17 bases left in between. This CDR3 has 16 amino acids. Germline V gene sequence: CDR1 SGHRS, CDR2 YFSETQ. CDR3 loop: CASSPYRQLENTEAFF. The CDR3 coding sequence is TGCGCCAGCAGCCCCTATCGACAGCTGGAGAACACTGAAGCTTTCTTT.

This clonotype occurred a few times. V and J are TRBV18 and TRBJ2-7; a weak D match, TRBD2 (7 bases). This CDR3 spans 14 amino acids. Looked up from germline, CDR1 is KGHSH and CDR2 is LQKENI. Between the trimmed V and J ends, which lost 4 bases and 0 bases, there was a span of 10 bases. The DNA for the CDR3 is TGTGCCAGCTCACGGGGGGGCGGCTCCTACGAGCAGTACTTC. Protein sequence: CASSRGGGSYEQYF.

This clonotype was recorded at least ten times. CDR3: CASTAWGVSNQPQHF. CDR3 in DNA: TGTGCCAGTACCGCGTGGGGAGTTAGCAATCAGCCCCAGCATTTT. The chain is built from TRBV19 and TRBJ1-5; D ambiguous. The CDR3 loop spans 15 amino acids. V was trimmed by 7 bases and J by 0 bases, leaving 13 bases between them. CDR1 is LNHDA and CDR2 is SQIVND in the germline V gene (reference sequence).

This clonotype was picked up many times. This chain uses TRBV15 with TRBJ2-7; 7 bases are a match to TRBD1. V gave up 0 bases and J gave up 5 bases; unmatched junction bases: 7. Germline CDR1 LNHNV, CDR2 YYDKDF (reference sequence). The CDR3 loop spans 15 amino acids. The CDR3 nucleotides read TGTGCCACCAGCAGAGACAGGGGGAGCTCACACGAGCAGTACTTC. Encoded protein: CATSRDRGSSHEQYF.

This clonotype has a count of ten or more. The J gene is TRBJ1-2, the V gene TRBV6-2 or TRBV6-3, with D uncertain. Trimming stripped 6 bases from V and 4 bases from J, with 15 bases between. The CDR3 loop spans 14 amino acids. The germline gives CDR1 MNHEY, CDR2 SVGEGT. The CDR3 DNA reads TGTGCCAGCAGGGATGGACCGCCGGGCTATGGCTACACCTTC. Its translation is CASRDGPPGYGYTF.

This clonotype appeared many times. V gene TRBV6-5 combines with J gene TRBJ2-7; the D call may be TRBD1 or TRBD2 (5 bases each). The CDR3 contains 14 residues. Trimming pared 0 bases from V and 5 bases from J, leaving 11 bases between. Germline V gives CDR1 MNHEY, CDR2 SVGAGI. CDR3 protein: CASSYSTGANEQYF. The DNA of the CDR3 is TGTGCCAGCAGTTACTCGACCGGGGCCAACGAGCAGTACTTC.

This clonotype was seen repeatedly, ten times or more. V gene TRBV15 combines with J gene TRBJ1-2; D is uncertain. The CDR3 extends over 13 amino acids. Germline V gives CDR1 LNHNV, CDR2 YYDKDF (reference sequence). Trimming pared 0 bases from V and 4 bases from J, leaving 6 bases between. The CDR3 is CATSRDQLYGYTF. Written as DNA, the CDR3 is TGTGCCACCAGCAGAGATCAGCTCTATGGCTACACCTTC. The full variable domain, with the rest looked up from reference TRBV15 and TRBJ1-2, is DAMVIQNPRYQVTQFGKPVTLSCSQTLNHNVMYWYQQKSSQAPKLLFHYYDKDFNNEADTPDNFQSRRPNTSFCFLDIRSPGLGDTAMYLCATSRDQLYGYTFGSGTRLTVV.

The chain uses TRBV6-2 or TRBV6-3 and TRBJ1-2; the D is unclear. The CDR3 sequence is 13 residues long. From germline, CDR1 is MNHEY and CDR2 SVGEGT. V shed 5 bases and J shed 0 bases, with 7 bases lying between them. CDR3 nucleotide sequence: TGTGCCAGCAGTCAAGATCCTAACTATGGCTACACCTTC. Encoded protein: CASSQDPNYGYTF.

The chain carries TRBV12-3 or TRBV12-4 and TRBJ2-5; TRBD1 agrees at 7 bases. With V trimmed by 7 bases and J by 4 bases, 9 bases remained unmatched. The CDR3 runs 14 residues. The CDR3 sequence: CASNTDRVGETQYF. The CDR3 DNA follows: TGTGCCAGCAACACCGACAGGGTTGGAGAGACCCAGTACTTC.

This clonotype was detected ten times or more. As DNA, the CDR3 is TGCAGTGCTAGTAGTAGTCAATCGAACACTGAAGCTTTCTTT. It encodes CSASSSQSNTEAFF. This chain links TRBV20-1 with TRBJ1-1; D is unresolved. The CDR3 covers 14 residues. From germline, CDR1 is DFQATT and CDR2 SNEGSKA (reference sequence). With 3 bases removed from V and 1 base from J, the gap between germline ends came to 12 bases.

The chain employs TRBV15 and TRBJ1-5; D uncertain. Germline CDR1 LNHNV, CDR2 YYDKDF (reference sequence). The length of the CDR3 is 15 residues. The ends were cut back, 7 bases at V and 0 bases at J, with 13 bases in the middle. DNA of the CDR3: TGTGCCACCACTGACGTTGTTGATAGCAATCAGCCCCAGCATTTT. Protein product: CATTDVVDSNQPQHF.

At least ten counts were recorded for this clonotype. The chain recombines TRBV19 with TRBJ2-7, with TRBD1 identical over 7 bases. Germline V CDR1 and CDR2: LNHDA, SQIVND (reference sequence). The CDR3 contains 15 residues. Trimming at V came to 8 bases and at J to 2 bases, leaving 12 bases not matched to a gene. CDR3 bases: TGTGCCAGTGGTTACTGGGGACAGCCTCCCTACGAGCAGTACTTC. It is translated as CASGYWGQPPYEQYF.

This clonotype was observed many times. V is TRBV2 and J is TRBJ1-2, with D tentatively TRBD1 (5 bases). Germline lookup yields CDR1 SNHLY and CDR2 FYNNEI. The CDR3 runs 14 residues. V shed 4 bases and J shed 6 bases, with 15 bases lying between them. For the CDR3, the DNA is TGTGCCAGCAGTGTTATGGCAGGGAGAAATGGCTACACCTTC. It specifies CASSVMAGRNGYTF.

The table lists this clonotype with many counts. The chain combines TRBV24-1 with TRBJ1-1; 9 positions match TRBD1. V trimming: 3 bases; J trimming: 12 bases; junction bases outside the gene matches: 13. CDR1 is KGHDR, CDR2 SFDVKD, per germline. The CDR3 extends over 15 amino acids. CDR3 sequence (DNA): TGTGCCACCAGTGATCCAAAACAGGGGGCCACCTCAACTTTCTTT. It codes for CATSDPKQGATSTFF.